Shown below are 16 T cell receptor beta chains from a single sample sequenced in a study of cytomegalovirus exposure and HLA in healthy donors (dated by TCRdb to about 2017). The library was built by means of the immunoSEQ multiplex PCR assay. For the multiplex PCR, a mixture combining 60 forward primers for TCR Vbeta segments and 13 reverse primers for TCR Jbeta segments was used. TCRdb mirrors the immuneACCESS table, restricted to in-frame sequences. Some clones are absent from its copies; in checked studies, under half trace to an unresolved V gene, and the reason for the others is unknown. The sample has around 99,000 clones on record, 77% of them singletons. Roughly 4.2% of the sample comes from the top ten. Sequences were obtained from PBMCs. These receptors all stem from a male donor in good health and CMV-seronegative.

The rearrangement uses TRBV28 and TRBJ2-7; 12 nucleotides match TRBD1. CDR3 size: 15 residues. Germline V lookup: CDR1 MDHEN, CDR2 SYDVKM. V trimming: 7 bases; J trimming: 5 bases; junction bases outside the gene matches: 9. This chain's CDR3 is CASTPLGTGGHEQYF. The CDR3, as DNA: TGTGCCAGCACCCCTCTCGGGACAGGGGGCCACGAGCAGTACTTC.

This clone was seen once. The chain is built from TRBV7-2 and TRBJ1-5; D remains unclear. The length of the CDR3 is 13 residues. Between the trimmed V and J ends, which lost 5 bases and 0 bases, there was a span of 5 bases. Per the germline V gene, CDR1 is SGHTA and CDR2 is FQGNSA. CDR3 DNA sequence: TGTGCCAGCAGCCCAAATAGCAATCAGCCCCAGCATTTT. It encodes CASSPNSNQPQHF.

V and J are TRBV28 and TRBJ1-5; 8 positions agree with TRBD1. CDR1 and CDR2 from the germline V gene are MDHEN and SYDVKM. This CDR3 spans 15 amino acids. V lost 6 bases to trimming and J lost 5 bases; unmatched junction nucleotides: 9. CDR3 sequence: CASSNYRTGHQPQHF. The DNA for the CDR3 is TGTGCCAGCAGCAATTATAGGACAGGGCATCAGCCCCAGCATTTT.

The rearrangement uses TRBV7-9 and TRBJ2-1; the match to TRBD2 covers 7 bases. This CDR3 contains 16 residues. With 5 bases clipped from V and 9 bases from J, the junction kept 16 bases outside the gene matches. Germline V gives CDR1 SEHNR, CDR2 FQNEAQ (reference sequence). The CDR3 nucleotides are TGTGCCAGCAGCCCAGCCCCCGGCGGGAGAGCGGGTGAGCAGTTCTTC. This sequence encodes CASSPAPGGRAGEQFF. The full variable domain, completed using reference TRBV7-9 and TRBJ2-1, is DTGVSQNPRHKITKRGQNVTFRCDPISEHNRLYWYRQTLGQGPEFLTYFQNEAQLEKSRLLSDRFSAERPKGSFSTLEIQRTEQGDSAMYLCASSPAPGGRAGEQFFGPGTRLTVL.

There are a few counts of this clone. The CDR3 DNA sequence: TGCGCCAGCAGCCGGACATTAGCGGGAGGTCTCGCAGAGACCCAGTACTTC. Translation gives CASSRTLAGGLAETQYF. The V call is TRBV5-1, the J call TRBJ2-5, with 10 bases matching TRBD2. Germline V gene sequence: CDR1 SGHRS, CDR2 YFSETQ. CDR3 length: 17 residues. V gave up 4 bases and J gave up 4 bases; unmatched junction bases: 13.

The chain uses TRBV23-1 and TRBJ1-5; the D gene is possibly TRBD1 (6 bases). TRBV23-1 is treated as an ORF (open reading frame) with a function not yet certain. The V end lost 0 bases, the J end lost 0 bases, and 15 bases lay between the germline ends. The CDR3 is made up of 18 amino acids. The DNA for the CDR3 is TGCGCCAGCAGTCAATCCTGGTGGCAGGGGTATAGCAATCAGCCCCAGCATTTT. As protein: CASSQSWWQGYSNQPQHF.

The chain couples TRBV14 to TRBJ2-1, with D perhaps matching TRBD2 (6 bases). V lost 4 bases and J lost 0, with 13 bases in between. This CDR3 has 16 residues. Germline CDR1 reads SGHDN; CDR2 reads FVKESK. In DNA form, the CDR3 reads TGTGCCAGCAGCCGAATGCTGGGAGGCTCCTACAATGAGCAGTTCTTC. Protein sequence: CASSRMLGGSYNEQFF. The variable domain in full, with the rest retrieved from reference TRBV14 and TRBJ2-1, is EAGVTQFPSHSVIEKGQTVTLRCDPISGHDNLYWYRRVMGKEIKFLLHFVKESKQDESGMPNNRFLAERTGGTYSTLKVQPAELEDSGVYFCASSRMLGGSYNEQFFGPGTRLTVL.

This clone came up once. The rearrangement links TRBV29-1 to TRBJ2-1; the D is unclear. The germline V and J ends were trimmed by 4 bases and 7 bases, with 5 bases remaining between them. The germline gives CDR1 SQVTM, CDR2 ANQGSEA. This CDR3 contains 10 residues. The CDR3 reads CSVGGNEQFF. The DNA of the CDR3 is TGCAGCGTTGGAGGAAATGAGCAGTTCTTC.

This rearrangement joins TRBV7-9 to TRBJ2-2; 8 bases agree with TRBD1. The CDR3 has 18 amino acids. CDR1 and CDR2 (germline): SEHNR, FQNEAQ (reference sequence). Trimming removed 6 bases from V and 4 bases from J; junction bases left unmatched: 16. This chain's CDR3 is CASRPLRGPKSITGELFF. The CDR3 region has the DNA TGTGCCAGCAGGCCTCTCAGGGGGCCAAAGTCGATCACCGGGGAGCTGTTTTTT.

The V call is TRBV19, the J call TRBJ2-7; TRBD2 aligns across 8 bases. CDR1 LNHDA and CDR2 SQIVND come from the germline V gene (reference sequence). J was trimmed by 3 bases and V by 5 bases; bases with no gene match: 9. This CDR3 is 15 amino acids long. The CDR3 spells CASSVGGGRFYEQYF. In nucleotides, the CDR3 is TGTGCCAGTAGTGTCGGGGGGGGGAGGTTCTACGAGCAGTACTTC.

The chain has TRBV18 and TRBJ2-1; 8 nucleotides line up with TRBD1. The CDR3 consists of 14 residues. V shed 6 bases, J shed 4 bases, and the junction held 5 bases outside the gene matches. Germline V gene lookup returns CDR1 KGHSH and CDR2 LQKENI. CDR3 amino acids: CASSPGQEYNEQFF. The CDR3 DNA reads TGTGCCAGCTCGCCGGGACAGGAATACAATGAGCAGTTCTTC.

In its sample, this clone was seen a few times. V gene TRBV21-1 combines with J gene TRBJ2-3; the D call in the table, TRBD2, was not verified against the DNA. TRBV21-1 is a known pseudogene. The CDR3 is made up of 16 amino acids. The CDR3 here is CASSKVEGGSTDTQYF. DNA for the CDR3: TGTGCCAGCAGCAAAGTGGAGGGAGGGAGCACAGATACGCAGTATTTT.

V usage is TRBV19 and J usage is TRBJ2-3; 9 positions match TRBD1. CDR3 length: 15 residues. J gave up 2 bases and V 3 bases, and 3 bases lay outside the gene matches. CDR1 is LNHDA and CDR2 is SQIVND in the germline V gene (reference sequence). The chain's CDR3 is CASSIGTGPTDTQYF. The CDR3 DNA reads as TGTGCCAGTAGTATTGGGACAGGGCCCACAGATACGCAGTATTTT.

V gene TRBV11-2 combines with J gene TRBJ2-7, with TRBD2 matching 8 bases. CDR3 length: 16 residues. Germline CDR1 SGHAT, CDR2 FQNNGV. J gave up 2 bases and V 3 bases, and 9 bases lay outside the gene matches. CDR3 sequence reads: CASSFPGLAATYEQYF. The DNA for the CDR3 is TGTGCCAGCAGCTTCCCCGGACTAGCCGCGACCTACGAGCAGTACTTC.

The rearrangement links TRBV10-1 to TRBJ2-2; tentative D call: TRBD1 (6 bases). Trimming removed 6 bases from V and 0 bases from J, with 8 bases in between. From germline, CDR1 is WNHNN and CDR2 SYGVQD (reference sequence). The CDR3 has 14 residues. CDR3: CASRQGPNTGELFF. CDR3 nucleotides: TGCGCCAGCAGACAGGGCCCGAACACCGGGGAGCTGTTTTTT.

The chain joins TRBV5-1 to TRBJ1-1; TRBD1 aligns across 8 bases. CDR3 length: 14 residues. Trimming removed 4 bases from V and 4 bases from J; junction bases left unmatched: 6. Germline V gene sequence: CDR1 SGHRS, CDR2 YFSETQ. CDR3 protein: CASSGTGGSTEAFF. CDR3 DNA: TGCGCCAGCAGCGGAACAGGGGGAAGCACTGAAGCTTTCTTT.